The present TCR beta chain was sequenced within a study of T cell changes during pregnancy in multiple sclerosis. From germline, CDR1 is MNHNS and CDR2 SASEGT. V was clipped by 2 bases and J by 8 bases; unmatched bases: 3. The CDR3 runs 14 residues. Sequencing was performed with immunoSEQ multiplex PCR; in TCRdb, only in-frame clones are kept and a portion is missing. The sample consists of tens of thousands of clones, around 92% of them appearing once. This chain links TRBV6-1 with TRBJ1-6; the match to TRBD1 covers 7 bases. Specimen: peripheral blood. The TCR comes from a female donor with multiple sclerosis, enrolled in a pregnancy study. Here the CDR3 DNA reads TGTGCCAGCAGTGAATATACAGGGGATTCACCCCTCCACTTT. Amino acid sequence: CASSEYTGDSPLHF.